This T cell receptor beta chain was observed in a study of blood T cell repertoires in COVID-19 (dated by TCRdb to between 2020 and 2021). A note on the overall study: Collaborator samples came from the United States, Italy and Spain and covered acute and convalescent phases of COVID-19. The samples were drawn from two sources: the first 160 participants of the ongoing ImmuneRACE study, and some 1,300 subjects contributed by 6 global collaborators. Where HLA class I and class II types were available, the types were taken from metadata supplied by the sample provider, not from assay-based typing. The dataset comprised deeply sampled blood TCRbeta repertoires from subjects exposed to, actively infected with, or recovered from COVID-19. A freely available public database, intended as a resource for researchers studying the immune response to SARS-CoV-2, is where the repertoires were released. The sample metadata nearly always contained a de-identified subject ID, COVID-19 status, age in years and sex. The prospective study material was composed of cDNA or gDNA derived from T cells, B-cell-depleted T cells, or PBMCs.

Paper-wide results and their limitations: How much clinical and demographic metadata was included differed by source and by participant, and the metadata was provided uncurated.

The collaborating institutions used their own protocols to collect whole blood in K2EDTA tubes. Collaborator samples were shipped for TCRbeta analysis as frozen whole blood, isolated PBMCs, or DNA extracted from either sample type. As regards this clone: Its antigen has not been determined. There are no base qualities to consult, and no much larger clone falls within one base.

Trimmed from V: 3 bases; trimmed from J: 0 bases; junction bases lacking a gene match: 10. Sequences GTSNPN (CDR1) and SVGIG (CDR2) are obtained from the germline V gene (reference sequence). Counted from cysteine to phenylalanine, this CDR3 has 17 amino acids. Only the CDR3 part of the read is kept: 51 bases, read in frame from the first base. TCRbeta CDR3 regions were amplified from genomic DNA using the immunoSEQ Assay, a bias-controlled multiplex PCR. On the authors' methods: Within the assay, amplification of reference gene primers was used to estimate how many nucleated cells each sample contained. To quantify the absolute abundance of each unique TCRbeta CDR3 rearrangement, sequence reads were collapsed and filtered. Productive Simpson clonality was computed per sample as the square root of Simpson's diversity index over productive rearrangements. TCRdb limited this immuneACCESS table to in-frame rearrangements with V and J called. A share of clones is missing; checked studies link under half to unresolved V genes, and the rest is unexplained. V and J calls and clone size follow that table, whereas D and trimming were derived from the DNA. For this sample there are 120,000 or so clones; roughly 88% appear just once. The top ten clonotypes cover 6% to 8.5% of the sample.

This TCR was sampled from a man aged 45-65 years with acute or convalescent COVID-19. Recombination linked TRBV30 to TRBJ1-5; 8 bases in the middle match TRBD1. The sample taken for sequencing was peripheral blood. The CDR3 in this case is CAWSPDRGYYSNQPQHF. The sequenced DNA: TGTGCCTGGAGCCCAGACAGGGGTTACTATAGCAATCAGCCCCAGCATTTT.